The clone carrying this T cell receptor beta chain was detected many times. No antigen is known for it. The germline gene is not matched at one end of the junction; a read error may be the cause. The source of the sample is a study of identical twins. A template switching step contributed a universal primer site, while unique molecular identifiers were present in the cDNA. TCRdb analysed the 5' RACE reads with MiXCR anew, one entry per CDR3 protein. The table lists over 600,000 distinct CDR3 sequences, around 21% of them singletons. Study-wide findings and caveats: Invariant MAIT and iNKT cells are populations that could partly confound zero-insertion analyses. Excess twin sharing in beta out-of-frame sequences was weaker.

The CDR3 runs 14 residues. The germline V gene has CDR1 MNHEY and CDR2 SMNVEV (reference sequence). The same specimen was also included in a second study, on T cells expressing NK-cell markers. That paper notes: Several of the experiments relied on an anti-gamma-delta TCR antibody so that only alpha-beta TCR T cells were sorted.

The source of this sequence is a woman younger than 35 in good health. The chain recombines TRBV27 with TRBJ1-1; D is unresolved. Sequenced sample: PBMCs. The CDR3 loop is CASTLGPSGTEAFF. CDR3 DNA: TGTGCCAGCACTTTAGGTCCGTCGGGCACTGAAGCTTTCTTT.